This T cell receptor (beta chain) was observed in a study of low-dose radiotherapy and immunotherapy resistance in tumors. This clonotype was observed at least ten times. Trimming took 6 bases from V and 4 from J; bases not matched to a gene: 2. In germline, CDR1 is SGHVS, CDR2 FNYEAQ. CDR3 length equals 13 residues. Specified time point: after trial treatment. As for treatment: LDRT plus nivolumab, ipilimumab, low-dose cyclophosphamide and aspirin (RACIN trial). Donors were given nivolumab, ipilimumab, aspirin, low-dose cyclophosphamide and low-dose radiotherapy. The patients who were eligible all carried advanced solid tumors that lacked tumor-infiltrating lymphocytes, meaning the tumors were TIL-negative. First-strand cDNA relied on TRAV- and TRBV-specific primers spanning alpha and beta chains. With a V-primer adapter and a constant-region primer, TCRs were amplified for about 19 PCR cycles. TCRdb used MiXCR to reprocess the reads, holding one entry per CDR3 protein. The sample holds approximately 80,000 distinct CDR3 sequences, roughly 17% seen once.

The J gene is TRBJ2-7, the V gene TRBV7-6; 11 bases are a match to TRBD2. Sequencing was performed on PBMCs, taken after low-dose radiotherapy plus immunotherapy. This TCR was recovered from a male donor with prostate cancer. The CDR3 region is CASRTSGSYEQYF. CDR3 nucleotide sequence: TGTGCCAGCAGAACTAGCGGGAGTTACGAGCAGTACTTC.